The 19 T cell receptor beta chains presented below share a single source sample, sequenced in a study of graft-versus-host responses after intestinal transplantation. The data were produced by immunoSEQ multiplex PCR, yet TCRdb's version contains in-frame clones alone and is incomplete. The sample includes some 14,000 clones, about 89% of them seen just once. This sample comprised bone marrow, obtained around 120 days after intestinal transplantation. The source of these receptors is a human patient who received an intestinal transplant, so some T cells may come from the graft donor.

The chain recombines TRBV29-1 with TRBJ1-2; 8 positions match TRBD1. This CDR3 is 13 amino acids long. The germline CDR1 and CDR2 sequences are SQVTM and ANQGSEA. The ends lost 6 bases at V and 4 bases at J; junction bases unmatched: 7. For the CDR3, the DNA is TGCAGCGTCCCGGACAGGGAGAGCTATGGCTACACCTTC. Its translation is CSVPDRESYGYTF. The complete variable domain, with remaining parts taken from reference TRBV29-1 and TRBJ1-2, reads SAVISQKPSRDICQRGTSLTIQCQVDSQVTMMFWYRQQPGQSLTLIATANQGSEATYESGFVIDKFPISRPNLTFSTLTVSNMSPEDSSIYLCSVPDRESYGYTFGSGTRLTVV.

The gene calls are TRBV28 and TRBJ2-1; D may be TRBD1 or TRBD2 (5 bases each). From germline, CDR1 is MDHEN and CDR2 SYDVKM. The CDR3 is 15 residues long. With 6 bases removed from V and 0 bases from J, the gap between germline ends came to 12 bases. CDR3 nucleotides: TGTGCCAGCAGGGGGTGGGGGAGCTCCTACAATGAGCAGTTCTTC. Its translation: CASRGWGSSYNEQFF.

The chain is built from TRBV21-1 and TRBJ2-7. TRBV21-1 is designated a pseudogene. There are 16 residues in the CDR3. CDR3: CASSKEAWGYTYEQYF. The CDR3 DNA reads TGTGCCAGCAGCAAAGAGGCTTGGGGATACACCTACGAGCAGTACTTC.

The rearrangement joins TRBV10-2 to TRBJ2-1; no clear D. V was pared by 1 base and J by 5 bases, with 15 bases between. Germline CDR1 reads WSHSY; CDR2 reads SAAADI. The CDR3 has 16 residues. CDR3 sequence (DNA): TGCGCCAGCAGTGAGTATCCGGGCAACGTGGACAATGAGCAGTTCTTC. Translation gives CASSEYPGNVDNEQFF.

This clone was observed once. The chain combines TRBV28 with TRBJ1-2; D not certain. The CDR3 contains 13 residues. Germline CDR1 is MDHEN and CDR2 is SYDVKM. Trimming took 2 bases from V and 5 from J, leaving 9 bases between them. Here the CDR3 reads CASSLLDGYGYTF. CDR3 nucleotides: TGTGCCAGCAGTTTACTGGACGGGTATGGCTACACCTTC.

In the case of this clone: Germline is not matched at one junction end, which may reflect a read error. The chain links TRBV4-1 to TRBJ2-7; 11 nucleotides agree with TRBD2. CDR3 size: 15 residues. Germline CDR1 MGHRA, CDR2 YSYEKL. CDR3 residues: CASTQTSGSPYEQYF. DNA of the CDR3: TGCGCCAGCACCCAAACTAGCGGGAGTCCCTACGAGCAGTACTTC.

V is TRBV7-8 and J is TRBJ2-1, with 7 bases matching TRBD1. Looked up from germline, CDR1 is SGHVS and CDR2 is FQNEAQ. V trimming: 5 bases; J trimming: 5 bases; junction bases outside the gene matches: 12. This CDR3 is 16 amino acids long. CDR3 in DNA: TGTGCCAGCAGCCCAGCCAAAACAGGGGACCACAATGAGCAGTTCTTC. Protein product: CASSPAKTGDHNEQFF.

This clone was seen a few times. The chain combines TRBV11-2 with TRBJ2-5; D gene uncertain. Germline CDR1 reads SGHAT; CDR2 reads FQNNGV. Trimming stripped 1 base from V and 7 bases from J, with 10 bases between. The CDR3 sequence is 13 residues long. The CDR3 bases are TGTGCCAGCAGCTTAGGCCCCTCCGTGACCCAGTACTTC. This codes for CASSLGPSVTQYF.

This sequence joins TRBV6-5 and TRBJ2-1; D remains ambiguous. V was pared by 6 bases and J by 0 bases, with 12 bases between. Germline V gene data show CDR1 as MNHEY and CDR2 as SVGAGI. This CDR3 comprises 15 residues. The CDR3 bases are TGTGCCAGCAGCCCCGATACCAGCTCCTACAATGAGCAGTTCTTC. This translates into CASSPDTSSYNEQFF.

V and J are TRBV10-2 and TRBJ2-2; D is unresolved. CDR3 length equals 15 residues. V shed 4 bases and J shed 7 bases, with 16 bases lying between them. Germline V CDR1 and CDR2: WSHSY, SAAADI. CDR3 residues: CASSVSPFVDGELFF. The CDR3 DNA sequence: TGCGCCAGCAGTGTGAGTCCTTTCGTGGACGGGGAGCTGTTTTTT.

This clone was counted between two and nine times. The same CDR3 arises from other DNA sequences in this sample as well. This chain uses TRBV6-1 with TRBJ2-5; 14 nucleotides agree with TRBD2. J gave up 2 bases and V 4 bases, and 0 bases lay outside the gene matches. The CDR3 covers 15 residues. CDR1 is MNHNS and CDR2 is SASEGT in the germline V gene. The CDR3 DNA reads TGTGCCAGCAGTGGACTAGCGGGAGGGCAAGAGACCCAGTACTTC. It specifies CASSGLAGGQETQYF.

The chain is built from TRBV10-2 and TRBJ1-5; D unresolved. V was shortened by 3 bases and J by 0 bases, with 6 bases between the two germline ends. The CDR3 has 14 amino acids. Germline V gene lookup returns CDR1 WSHSY and CDR2 SAAADI. CDR3 residues: CASSDGYSNQPQHF. CDR3 nucleotide sequence: TGCGCCAGCAGTGATGGTTATAGCAATCAGCCCCAGCATTTT.

This rearrangement joins TRBV2 to TRBJ2-5, with D perhaps TRBD1 or TRBD2 (5 bases each). The CDR3 extends over 14 amino acids. V lost 4 bases and J 2 bases, leaving 11 bases between the germline ends. Germline CDR1 reads SNHLY; CDR2 reads FYNNEI. CDR3 sequence (DNA): TGTGCCAGCAGTGGAGGGGCAGAGCAAGAGACCCAGTACTTC. The encoded protein is CASSGGAEQETQYF. Supplemented by reference TRBV2 and TRBJ2-5, the full variable domain reads EPEVTQTPSHQVTQMGQEVILRCVPISNHLYFYWYRQILGQKVEFLVSFYNNEISEKSEIFDDQFSVERPDGSNFTLKIRSTKLEDSAMYFCASSGGAEQETQYFGPGTRLLVL.

V gene TRBV27 combines with J gene TRBJ2-1; the D call may be TRBD1 or TRBD2 (6 bases each). The CDR3 is 13 amino acids. The germline V gene has CDR1 MNHEY and CDR2 SMNVEV (reference sequence). The V end lost 7 bases, the J end lost 8 bases, and 15 bases lay between the germline ends. CDR3 coding DNA: TGTGCCAGCACCGCTCAGAGGGGGGATGAGCAGTTCTTC. Its translation is CASTAQRGDEQFF.

The chain employs TRBV9 and TRBJ2-5; 8 nucleotides line up with TRBD2. Germline assignment: CDR1 SGDLS and CDR2 YYNGEE. V was pared by 3 bases and J by 2 bases, with 9 bases of the junction left unmatched. The CDR3 is 16 residues long. The CDR3: CASSEGLVPGQETQYF. The CDR3 DNA reads TGTGCCAGCAGCGAGGGACTAGTTCCGGGTCAAGAGACCCAGTACTTC.

The chain recombines TRBV5-8 with TRBJ1-5; D remains ambiguous. V was cut by 0 bases and J by 4 bases, with 20 bases left in between. Germline-derived CDR1 and CDR2 are SGHTS and YDEGEE. CDR3 length equals 18 residues. The DNA of the CDR3 is TGTGCCAGCAGCTTGGCCGGAGAGGCCCTCCAATGGAATCAGCCCCAGCATTTT. Its protein is CASSLAGEALQWNQPQHF.

V usage is TRBV19 and J usage is TRBJ1-2, with 8 bases that match TRBD1. The CDR3 spans 15 residues. Losses at the gene ends were 6 bases for V and 0 bases for J; bases not matched to a gene: 6. Germline V gene data show CDR1 as LNHDA and CDR2 as SQIVND (reference sequence). This CDR3 is CASRSDRGPNYGYTF. CDR3 nucleotides: TGTGCCAGTAGAAGCGACAGGGGACCTAACTATGGCTACACCTTC.

V and J are TRBV20-1 and TRBJ2-7; possibly TRBD2 for D (6 bases). Per the germline V gene, CDR1 is DFQATT and CDR2 is SNEGSKA (reference sequence). Trimming cost V 5 bases and J 5 bases, with 10 bases left between them. The CDR3 totals 11 residues. CDR3 coding DNA: TGCAGTGCTTCGACTAGTGACGAGCAGTACTTC. This encodes CSASTSDEQYF.

This chain connects TRBV7-3 to TRBJ2-1, with TRBD1 as a possible D gene (6 bases). Trimming cost V 4 bases and J 7 bases, with 14 bases left between them. The CDR3 consists of 14 residues. Germline CDR1 is SGHTA and CDR2 is FQGTGA. The CDR3 region has the DNA TGTGCCAGCAGCTCTGGGGGCGGGTTAAATGAGCAGTTCTTC. This encodes CASSSGGGLNEQFF.